The 8 T cell receptor beta chains in this list originate from one sample, sequenced in a study of blood T cells in healthy people across ages. Next came a second PCR, run for roughly 7 to 12 cycles, which used a sample-barcoded 5' primer along with a J-beta primer mix. MiXCR, applied by TCRdb to the 5' RACE reads, yields one record per CDR3 protein. This sample has approximately 800,000 distinct CDR3 sequences, with approximately 60% found just once. Material for sequencing was blood. All receptors come from a man between 35 and 55 years old in good health.

This clonotype has only one observation. This rearrangement joins TRBV20-1 to TRBJ2-3; 7 positions match TRBD2. CDR3 size: 17 residues. Trimming cost V 0 bases and J 4 bases; bases outside gene matches: 13. The germline gives CDR1 DFQATT, CDR2 SNEGSKA (reference sequence). The CDR3 DNA reads TGCAGTGCTAGAGATCTGGCTAGCGGCTGGTTCGCAGATACGCAGTATTTT. Amino acids: CSARDLASGWFADTQYF.

The chain employs TRBV7-9 and TRBJ1-6, with D possibly TRBD1 on 6 matching bases. Germline assignment: CDR1 SEHNR and CDR2 FQNEAQ (reference sequence). This CDR3 spans 16 amino acids. V was cut by 2 bases and J by 7 bases, with 15 bases left in between. The CDR3 here is CASSLRETGRNSPLHF. CDR3 nucleotide sequence: TGTGCCAGCAGCTTAAGAGAAACAGGGAGGAATTCACCCCTCCACTTT.

The chain couples TRBV7-2 to TRBJ2-1, with D unclear. Germline V gene lookup returns CDR1 SGHTA and CDR2 FQGNSA. V was shortened by 4 bases and J by 1 base, with 11 bases between the two germline ends. This CDR3 has 15 residues. CDR3 sequence reads: CASSYHILSYNEQFF. CDR3 in DNA: TGTGCCAGCAGCTACCACATCCTATCCTACAATGAGCAGTTCTTC.

The chain carries TRBV6-6 and TRBJ2-5, with D unclear. Trimming took off 2 bases at V and 5 bases at J, with 21 bases between the two ends. Per the germline V gene, CDR1 is MNHNY and CDR2 is SVGAGI (reference sequence). The length of the CDR3 is 17 residues. The CDR3 loop is CASSYLAARDNGETQYF. The CDR3 nucleotides are TGTGCCAGCAGTTACCTGGCGGCACGAGATAACGGGGAGACCCAGTACTTC.

CDR3 protein: CATGELEETQYF. In DNA form, the CDR3 reads TGTGCCACTGGGGAGTTGGAAGAGACCCAGTACTTC. The V and J genes are TRBV3-1 and TRBJ2-5; D is perhaps TRBD2 (5 bases). Germline CDR1 is LGHDT and CDR2 is YNNKEL (reference sequence). Trimming took 10 bases from V and 3 from J, leaving 12 bases between them. The CDR3 has 12 residues.

V and J are TRBV27 and TRBJ1-2; no firm D call. CDR3 length: 14 amino acids. Looked up from germline, CDR1 is MNHEY and CDR2 is SMNVEV (reference sequence). Trimming shortened V by 3 bases and J by 0 bases, and 8 bases separated the two germline ends. CDR3 DNA sequence: TGTGCCAGCAGTTTCGGGGAAGCTAACTATGGCTACACCTTC. This translates into CASSFGEANYGYTF.

The sample holds a few counts of this clonotype. The chain recombines TRBV7-2 with TRBJ1-2; 10 nucleotides match TRBD1. Germline assignment: CDR1 SGHTA and CDR2 FQGNSA. The CDR3 spans 14 residues. The junction had 8 bases not matched to a gene; V was cut back by 5 bases and J by 8 bases. CDR3 sequence: CASSPTGTGEGYTF. As DNA, the CDR3 is TGTGCCAGCAGCCCCACCGGGACAGGGGAGGGCTACACCTTC.

V is TRBV9 and J is TRBJ2-1; 10 nucleotides line up with TRBD2. The CDR3 totals 15 residues. V shed 0 bases, J shed 7 bases, and the junction held 4 bases outside the gene matches. Germline CDR1 and CDR2: SGDLS and YYNGEE. The CDR3 region is CASSVVGTSENEQFF. Here the CDR3 DNA reads TGTGCCAGCAGCGTAGTCGGGACTAGCGAAAATGAGCAGTTCTTC.